Reported below is one TCR beta chain. Antigen specificity is unknown. This sample stems from a study of cytomegalovirus exposure and HLA in healthy donors. Study findings and constraints: Presence/absence analyses treated sequencing depth as roughly uniform across donors. Highly shared variants forming one cluster were likely a sequencing artifact.

The PCR contained 60 Vbeta and 13 Jbeta primers. The protocol was immunoSEQ multiplex PCR, while the TCRdb copy is restricted to in-frame clones and leaves out a portion. The sample has approximately 160,000 clones, roughly 80% seen once. J lost 2 bases, V lost 3 bases, and 3 bases had no gene match. From germline, CDR1 is SGHDT and CDR2 YYEEEE. The CDR3 contains 15 residues. This receptor was identified in a human donor in good health. Material for sequencing was PBMCs. The J gene is TRBJ2-7, the V gene TRBV5-6; TRBD1 aligns across 12 bases. CDR3 nucleotide sequence: TGTGCCAGCAGCTACCGGGACAGGGGGCCCTACGAGCAGTACTTC. Translation gives CASSYRDRGPYEQYF.